The 31 T cell receptor beta chains presented below share a single source sample, sequenced in a study of T cell clonality in common variable immunodeficiency. Whole-study findings and limits: Common variable immunodeficiency TCR beta sequences reportedly had fewer deletions and N-nucleotide insertions.

Clones were read by immunoSEQ multiplex PCR, and TCRdb kept only the in-frame ones, dropping some. The sample shows fewer than 35,000 clones, none of them appearing just once. These TCRs are of unknown antigen specificity. Sequencing was carried out using peripheral blood mononuclear cells. Receptors originate from a human donor with common variable immunodeficiency.

This clone was detected ten times or more. The sequenced CDR3 bases are TGTGCCAGCAGTGAGGACACTTTGAACACTGAA. This sequence encodes CASSEDTLNTE. The complete CDR3 reads CASSEDTLNTEAFF. J is TRBJ1-1 and V is TRBV2; possible D gene TRBD1, 5 bases. The read stops 3 residues short of the end of the CDR3; the missing end is completed from the germline J gene. The V end lost 3 bases, the J end lost 0 bases, and 8 bases lay between the germline ends. CDR1 SNHLY and CDR2 FYNNEI come from the germline V gene. This CDR3 is 14 amino acids long.

This clone was counted many times. The observed sequence ends 3 residues before the CDR3 terminus, with the missing tail filled in from the germline J gene. The chain carries TRBV19 and TRBJ2-2; weak D call: TRBD2 (7 bases). Trimming pared 1 base from V and 6 bases from J, leaving 12 bases between. The CDR3 runs 15 residues. Germline V gene lookup returns CDR1 LNHDA and CDR2 SQIVND (reference sequence). This chain's CDR3 is CASSIVGGAAGELFF. The part of the CDR3 DNA that was read is TGTGCCAGTAGTATAGTTGGGGGGGCCGCCGGGGAG.

CDR3: CASSWDRGDNEQFF. CDR3 bases read: TGTGCCAGCAGCTGGGACAGGGGGGACAATGAG. The chain uses TRBV7-9 and TRBJ2-1, with 11 positions matching TRBD1. The DNA ends 3 residues before the CDR3 does, and the rest of the CDR3 is filled in from the germline J gene. V was pared by 4 bases and J by 5 bases, with 1 base of the junction left unmatched. From germline, CDR1 is SEHNR and CDR2 FQNEAQ (reference sequence). The length of the CDR3 is 14 residues. The complete variable domain, with remaining parts taken from reference TRBV7-9 and TRBJ2-1, reads DTGVSQNPRHKITKRGQNVTFRCDPISEHNRLYWYRQTLGQGPEFLTYFQNEAQLEKSRLLSDRFSAERPKGSFSTLEIQRTEQGDSAMYLCASSWDRGDNEQFFGPGTRLTVL.

There are a few counts of this clone. The CDR3 extends 3 residues past the end of the read, so its final part is completed from the germline J gene. The chain combines TRBV7-9 with TRBJ2-7, with TRBD2 matching 8 bases. The trim removed 5 bases at V and 5 bases at J, leaving 2 bases unmatched. There are 12 residues in the CDR3. The germline CDR1 and CDR2 sequences are SEHNR and FQNEAQ (reference sequence). The part of the CDR3 DNA that was read is TGTGCCAGCAGCCCGCGGGGGGACGAG. Its translation: CASSPRGDE. The full CDR3 protein reads CASSPRGDEQYF.

This clone came up many times. Sequencing ends 3 residues short of the CDR3 end; the germline J gene provides the rest. The rearrangement uses TRBV7-3 and TRBJ2-1, with 8 bases lining up with TRBD2. Unmatched junction bases numbered 6, after V lost 2 bases and J lost 6 bases. Germline V gene data show CDR1 as SGHTA and CDR2 as FQGTGA. CDR3 size: 15 residues. The CDR3 sequence is CASSLGVSGANEQFF. CDR3 DNA, as far as it was read: TGTGCCAGCAGCTTAGGGGTTAGCGGGGCCAATGAG.

Details on this clone: The read gets to within 3 residues of the CDR3 end, and the germline J gene fills in the rest. J is TRBJ2-7 and V is TRBV5-1; 10 bases agree with TRBD1. This CDR3 is built from 18 residues. After removal of 0 bases from V and 0 bases from J, the junction contained 9 bases not matched to a gene. Per the germline V gene, CDR1 is SGHRS and CDR2 is YFSETQ. CDR3: CASSLVALTGGTSYEQYF. The covered CDR3 bases are TGCGCCAGCAGCTTGGTAGCTTTGACAGGGGGCACCTCCTACGAG.

Turning to this clone: The read terminates 3 residues ahead of where the CDR3 ends, so the germline J gene completes it. The chain recombines TRBV6-1 with TRBJ2-6, with 9 bases matching TRBD2. CDR1 is MNHNS, CDR2 SASEGT, per germline. J lost 0 bases, V lost 2 bases, and 8 bases had no gene match. This CDR3 has 19 amino acids. CDR3 protein: CASSEWGLAGPSGANVLTF. CDR3 DNA (partial): TGTGCCAGCAGTGAATGGGGCCTAGCGGGACCCTCTGGGGCCAACGTC.

In its sample, this clone was seen many times. The DNA read from the CDR3 is TGTGCCAGTAGTATCCTACGGACAGGCGTATATCAGCCC. Translating it yields CASSILRTGVYQP. The CDR3, in full, reads CASSILRTGVYQPQHF. The chain carries TRBV19 and TRBJ1-5; 7 bases line up with TRBD1. Coverage ceases 3 residues before the CDR3 finishes, and the germline J gene fills in the end. The CDR3 length is 16 residues. V trimming: 3 bases; J trimming: 5 bases; junction bases outside the gene matches: 10. Germline CDR1 is LNHDA and CDR2 is SQIVND (reference sequence).

This clone was picked up a small number of times. The CDR3 here is CASSTFTSGGENEQFF. CDR3 DNA, as far as it was read: TGTGCCAGTAGTACTTTCACTAGCGGGGGGGAAAATGAG. The J gene is TRBJ2-1, the V gene TRBV19, with 13 bases lining up with TRBD2. The read falls 3 residues short of the CDR3 end, and the missing part is taken from the germline J gene. The length of the CDR3 is 16 residues. J lost 7 bases, V lost 4 bases, and 7 bases had no gene match. From germline, CDR1 is LNHDA and CDR2 SQIVND (reference sequence).

The table lists this clone with a few counts. The CDR3 extends 3 residues past the end of the read, so its final part is completed from the germline J gene. V is TRBV7-9 and J is TRBJ2-5; the match to TRBD1 covers 9 bases. The CDR3 covers 13 residues. V was clipped by 5 bases and J by 5 bases; unmatched bases: 3. CDR1 is SEHNR and CDR2 is FQNEAQ in the germline V gene (reference sequence). The CDR3 region is CASSAGQGETQYF. The sequenced part of the CDR3 DNA is TGTGCCAGCAGCGCCGGACAGGGGGAGACC.

This clone was counted at least ten times. Read coverage stops 3 residues before the CDR3 terminus; the germline J gene supplies the remainder. V usage is TRBV19 and J usage is TRBJ1-6; TRBD1 aligns across 7 bases. The CDR3 runs to 16 residues. The germline V gene has CDR1 LNHDA and CDR2 SQIVND (reference sequence). V trimming: 4 bases; J trimming: 4 bases; junction bases outside the gene matches: 7. Incomplete CDR3 DNA: TGTGCCAGTAGTACGATTACAGGGGCGTATAATTCACCC. This codes for CASSTITGAYNSP. The complete CDR3 reads CASSTITGAYNSPLHF.

This clone appeared many times. Sequencing ends 3 residues short of the CDR3 end; the germline J gene provides the rest. The chain employs TRBV5-5 and TRBJ1-6; 7 bases line up with TRBD1. CDR1 is SGHKS, CDR2 YYEKEE, per germline (reference sequence). The trim removed 6 bases at V and 9 bases at J, leaving 12 bases unmatched. This CDR3 has 15 residues. CDR3 DNA (partial): TGTGCCAGCATCGGACAGGCCCTAGGCGGTTCACCC. Encoded protein: CASIGQALGGSP. The CDR3 reads in full as CASIGQALGGSPLHF. Full variable domain (missing parts from reference TRBV5-5 and TRBJ1-6): DAGVTQSPTHLIKTRGQQVTLRCSPISGHKSVSWYQQVLGQGPQFIFQYYEKEERGRGNFPDRFSARQFPNYSSELNVNALLLGDSALYLCASIGQALGGSPLHFGNGTRLTVT.

This clone was seen many times. Read sequence stops 3 residues before the CDR3 end, and the germline J gene provides the missing end. This rearrangement joins TRBV7-8 to TRBJ2-7; D is ambiguous. Per the germline V gene, CDR1 is SGHVS and CDR2 is FQNEAQ. V lost 0 bases and J lost 5, with 11 bases in between. CDR3 length: 14 residues. CDR3 sequence: CASSLAGWINEQYF. CDR3 DNA, as far as it was read: TGTGCCAGCAGCTTAGCAGGGTGGATCAACGAG.

This clone was seen repeatedly, ten times or more. The CDR3 end lies 3 residues beyond the end of the read and is filled in from the germline J gene. The chain carries TRBV7-9 and TRBJ1-4; possibly TRBD1 for D (5 bases). In germline, CDR1 is SEHNR, CDR2 FQNEAQ (reference sequence). V gave up 2 bases and J gave up 8 bases, with 12 bases separating them. The CDR3 consists of 14 residues. CDR3 amino acids: CASSLLDKEEKLFF. The DNA read from the CDR3 is TGTGCCAGCAGCTTACTGGACAAGGAAGAAAAA.

This clone was seen ten or more times. The read finishes 3 residues shy of the CDR3 end, and the germline J gene is used to complete it. The chain recombines TRBV5-1 with TRBJ2-5, with 7 bases lining up with TRBD2. The CDR3 runs to 15 residues. The trim removed 0 bases at V and 5 bases at J, leaving 7 bases unmatched. CDR1 SGHRS and CDR2 YFSETQ come from the germline V gene. CDR3 bases read: TGCGCCAGCAGCTTGGATGGGGGGGTAGGGGAGACC. Translating gives CASSLDGGVGET. The full CDR3 is CASSLDGGVGETQYF. The complete variable domain, with remaining parts taken from reference TRBV5-1 and TRBJ2-5, reads KAGVTQTPRYLIKTRGQQVTLSCSPISGHRSVSWYQQTPGQGLQFLFEYFSETQRNKGNFPGRFSGRQFSNSRSEMNVSTLELGDSALYLCASSLDGGVGETQYFGPGTRLLVL.

Ten or more counts support this clone. Read coverage stops 3 residues before the CDR3 terminus; the germline J gene supplies the remainder. V and J are TRBV18 and TRBJ1-5, with D hard to call. The germline CDR1 and CDR2 sequences are KGHSH and LQKENI. The CDR3 loop spans 14 amino acids. The sequenced part of the CDR3 DNA is TGTGCCAGCTCATCCGCCCCCGCCGAGCTACCC. Protein product: CASSSAPAELP. The CDR3 as a whole reads CASSSAPAELPQHF.

For this clone: Read sequence stops 3 residues before the CDR3 end, and the germline J gene provides the missing end. The chain employs TRBV6-1 and TRBJ1-4; tentatively, D is TRBD1 (6 bases). This CDR3 is built from 15 residues. Trimming took 0 bases from V and 5 from J, leaving 10 bases between them. Germline-derived CDR1 and CDR2 are MNHNS and SASEGT. This chain's CDR3 is CASSEAERGNEKLFF. The CDR3 DNA, read in part, is TGTGCCAGCAGTGAAGCGGAAAGGGGGAATGAAAAA.

A word on this clone: Germline is not matched at one junction end, which may reflect a read error. The read gets to within 3 residues of the CDR3 end, and the germline J gene fills in the rest. J is TRBJ1-2 and V is TRBV7-9; D is unclear. CDR1 SEHNR and CDR2 FQNEAQ come from the germline V gene (reference sequence). CDR3 length equals 11 residues. CDR3 DNA, as far as it was read: TGTTCCAGCAGCTTAGGGCCCGGC. It is translated as CSSSLGPG. The whole CDR3 protein is CSSSLGPGYTF.

In this sample, this clone turned up a few times. The read falls 3 residues short of the CDR3 end, and the missing part is taken from the germline J gene. The chain links TRBV19 to TRBJ2-2, with D hard to call. The germline V gene has CDR1 LNHDA and CDR2 SQIVND (reference sequence). Trimming shortened V by 7 bases and J by 3 bases, and 18 bases separated the two germline ends. This CDR3 spans 16 amino acids. The sequenced CDR3 bases are TGTGCCAGTACACCCCCGGGTGGCCCCGACACCGGGGAG. Protein product: CASTPPGGPDTGE. The entire CDR3 reads CASTPPGGPDTGELFF.

In its sample, this clone was seen many times. The read gets to within 3 residues of the CDR3 end, and the germline J gene fills in the rest. V is TRBV14 and J is TRBJ2-5; TRBD2 agrees at 10 bases. The CDR3 is 16 residues long. With V trimmed by 1 base and J by 4 bases, 6 bases remained unmatched. CDR1 and CDR2 (germline): SGHDN, FVKESK. The part of the CDR3 DNA that was read is TGTGCCAGCAGCCAAGTCCTCGCTAGCGGGGGAGAGACC. Translated, it gives CASSQVLASGGET. The whole CDR3 protein is CASSQVLASGGETQYF.

This clone was seen repeatedly, ten times or more. The read terminates 3 residues before the CDR3 end, so the remaining end is supplied by the germline J gene. This chain uses TRBV4-1 with TRBJ2-5; 10 bases match TRBD2. V trimming: 4 bases; J trimming: 6 bases; junction bases outside the gene matches: 8. This CDR3 is 15 amino acids long. Germline values: CDR1 MGHRA, CDR2 YSYEKL. CDR3 bases read: TGCGCCAGCAGCCCTAGCGGGGGCCTCGGGAAGACC. Amino acid sequence: CASSPSGGLGKT. The entire CDR3 protein reads CASSPSGGLGKTQYF.

Details on this clone: The read finishes 3 residues shy of the CDR3 end, and the germline J gene is used to complete it. This sequence joins TRBV19 and TRBJ1-2, with 8 positions matching TRBD1. The CDR3 consists of 13 residues. The germline V gene has CDR1 LNHDA and CDR2 SQIVND (reference sequence). Partial CDR3 DNA: TGTGCCAGTAGCCGGGCGAGACAGGGGAGC. The encoded protein is CASSRARQGS. The CDR3 in full is CASSRARQGSYTF.

This clone was seen a few times. The read ends 3 residues before the CDR3 terminus; that terminus is restored from the germline J gene. The chain recombines TRBV30 with TRBJ2-7, with a possible D match to TRBD2 (7 bases). Trimming stripped 4 bases from V and 3 bases from J, with 13 bases between. The germline gives CDR1 GTSNPN, CDR2 SVGIG (reference sequence). CDR3 length equals 13 residues. The part of the CDR3 DNA that was read is TGTGCCTGGAAGGGAGGGGGAGGCTACGAG. Its protein product is CAWKGGGGYE. The whole CDR3 reads CAWKGGGGYEQYF.

Comments on this clone: Read sequence stops 3 residues before the CDR3 end, and the germline J gene provides the missing end. The chain is built from TRBV6-1 and TRBJ2-7; TRBD1 matches at 7 bases. Germline CDR1 reads MNHNS; CDR2 reads SASEGT. V lost 1 base to trimming and J lost 4 bases; unmatched junction nucleotides: 7. The CDR3 loop spans 15 amino acids. The covered CDR3 bases are TGTGCCAGCAGTGAAGAAGGGGGCGCAGGGTACGAG. Protein: CASSEEGGAGYE. The full CDR3 protein is CASSEEGGAGYEQYF.

Remarks on this clone: The read comes to an end 3 residues before the CDR3 does, leaving the germline J gene to fill in the end. The rearrangement uses TRBV7-2 and TRBJ1-2; maybe TRBD1 (5 bases). CDR1 and CDR2 (germline): SGHTA, FQGNSA. V lost 2 bases to trimming and J lost 6 bases, with 13 bases between them. CDR3 length: 14 residues. CDR3 loop: CASSLPGFPDGYTF. CDR3 DNA (partial): TGTGCCAGCAGCTTACCAGGGTTCCCGGATGGC.

Concerning this clone itself: With the read ending 3 residues before the CDR3 end, the germline J gene is used to fill in that end. The chain employs TRBV19 and TRBJ2-5, with 7 bases identical to TRBD1. V trimming: 5 bases; J trimming: 0 bases; junction bases outside the gene matches: 9. The CDR3 contains 16 residues. CDR1 and CDR2 from the germline V gene are LNHDA and SQIVND (reference sequence). The CDR3 here is CASSYGWTGDQETQYF. The sequenced part of the CDR3 DNA is TGTGCCAGTAGTTATGGCTGGACAGGCGACCAAGAGACC.

This clone has at least ten counts. From the germline J gene comes the end of the CDR3, since the read stops 3 residues before it. This chain uses TRBV10-3 with TRBJ1-1; the D gene is possibly TRBD1 (6 bases). This CDR3 comprises 15 residues. Germline-derived CDR1 and CDR2 are ENHRY and SYGVKD. V shed 7 bases and J shed 4 bases, with 19 bases lying between them. The DNA read from the CDR3 is TGTGCCATCAAGTCCGGGGGGGCGATCGCCACTGAA. Protein product: CAIKSGGAIATE. The entire CDR3 reads CAIKSGGAIATEAFF.

Note on this clone: Read data end 3 residues before the CDR3 end; the end is taken from the germline J gene. This sequence joins TRBV18 and TRBJ1-1, with D perhaps TRBD1 (6 bases). Germline assignment: CDR1 KGHSH and CDR2 LQKENI. V shed 6 bases and J shed 1 base, with 9 bases lying between them. There are 13 residues in the CDR3. CDR3 DNA, as far as it was read: TGTGCCAGCTCTAAAGGGGGGAACACTGAA. Protein sequence: CASSKGGNTE. The entire CDR3 sequence reads CASSKGGNTEAFF.

Many counts were recorded for this clone. The read comes to an end 3 residues before the CDR3 does, leaving the germline J gene to fill in the end. The chain combines TRBV19 with TRBJ1-3, with 7 nucleotides matching TRBD1. J was trimmed by 0 bases and V by 6 bases; bases with no gene match: 2. Per germline, CDR1 LNHDA and CDR2 SQIVND (reference sequence). The CDR3 length is 14 residues. The DNA read from the CDR3 is TGTGCCAGTAGGACAGGGAGCTCTGGAAACACC. It encodes CASRTGSSGNT. The whole CDR3 protein reads CASRTGSSGNTIYF.

The sample holds many counts of this clone. The CDR3 protein is CSARDPQRGEHYNEQFF. Partial CDR3 DNA: TGCAGTGCTAGAGATCCACAGCGGGGGGAACACTACAATGAG. The genes are TRBV20-1 and TRBJ2-1; 9 nucleotides match TRBD2. Read sequence stops 3 residues before the CDR3 end, and the germline J gene provides the missing end. Germline values: CDR1 DFQATT, CDR2 SNEGSKA (reference sequence). The J segment lost 3 bases and the V segment lost 0 bases, leaving 9 bases of the junction unmatched. The CDR3 is made up of 17 amino acids.

This clone was seen at least ten times. The missing CDR3 end, 3 residues past where the read stops, is filled in from the germline J gene. This chain links TRBV7-2 with TRBJ2-7; D gene ambiguous. The germline CDR1 and CDR2 sequences are SGHTA and FQGNSA. V lost 1 base, J lost 0 bases, and 4 bases lay in between. The CDR3 runs 13 residues. This CDR3 is CASSLVDSYEQYF. The sequenced part of the CDR3 DNA is TGTGCCAGCAGCTTAGTAGACTCCTACGAG.